This T cell receptor beta chain was retrieved from a study of T cells in tumors after PD-1 blockade. V lost 0 bases to trimming and J lost 0 bases, with 8 bases between them. Germline V gene lookup returns CDR1 SGHNT and CDR2 YENEEA. The CDR3 has 16 residues. Measured with immunoSEQ multiplex PCR; TCRdb has only the in-frame clones, and not every one. The sample contains about 47,000 clones, about four fifths of which appear only once. V usage is TRBV11-3 and J usage is TRBJ2-2; no firm D call. This TCR derives from a human donor with basal cell carcinoma. Material: PBMCs, obtained before anti-PD-1 treatment. The CDR3 region has the DNA TGTGCCAGCAGCTTAGAGGTGGTCGCGAACACCGGGGAGCTGTTTTTT. Translation gives CASSLEVVANTGELFF. Based on the CDR3 plus reference TRBV11-3 and TRBJ2-2, the full variable domain is EAGVVQSPRYKIIEKKQPVAFWCNPISGHNTLYWYLQNLGQGPELLIRYENEEAVDDSQLPKDRFSAERLKGVDSTLKIQPAELGDSAVYLCASSLEVVANTGELFFGEGSRLTVL.